This TCR beta chain was captured by sequencing in a study of blood T cells in healthy people across ages. Study-wide results and caveats: Using unsorted PBMCs precluded a conclusive naive versus antigen-experienced comparison.

A second PCR of 7 to 11 cycles used a sample-barcoded 5' primer and a J-beta primer mix. Researchers report that each sample yielded at least 2.5 million CDR3-containing paired-end reads. From the 5' RACE reads, TCRdb called clonotypes with MiXCR, one entry per CDR3 protein. Of about a million distinct CDR3 sequences in the sample, 51% are singletons; the top ten hold 20% to 25%. With regard to this clonotype: Its antigen is as yet unknown.

This sequence originates from a woman aged 55-69 years in good health. The source material was blood.

The CDR3: CSAMKGLADWEDTQYF. The CDR3, as DNA: TGCAGTGCTATGAAGGGACTAGCGGATTGGGAAGATACGCAGTATTTT. The V call is TRBV20-1, the J call TRBJ2-3; TRBD2 aligns across 11 bases. Germline loops: CDR1 DFQATT, CDR2 SNEGSKA (reference sequence). The CDR3 runs to 16 residues. The V and J ends lost 4 bases and 5 bases, in that order; junction bases with no gene match: 11.